These 10 T cell receptor beta chains were sequenced from one sample in a study of shared clonotypes between healthy human individuals. The method was immunoSEQ multiplex PCR; TCRdb's version includes in-frame clones alone and lacks a portion of them. The sample lists around 2.1 million clones; 95% were seen once. Sequencing was performed on naive CD4+ T cells sorted from blood. Described subset: CD45RA+ positively selected. Receptors were obtained from a man younger than 35 in good health.

The V gene is TRBV2, the J gene TRBJ1-2, with D unresolved. The CDR3 has 12 amino acids. Looked up from germline, CDR1 is SNHLY and CDR2 is FYNNEI. Trimming shortened V by 4 bases and J by 4 bases, and 7 bases separated the two germline ends. The CDR3 is CASSGQSYGYTF. CDR3 coding DNA: TGTGCCAGCAGTGGGCAGAGCTATGGCTACACCTTC.

The chain carries TRBV5-4 and TRBJ2-7; D possibly corresponds to TRBD2 (5 bases). The V end lost 0 bases, the J end lost 1 base, and 14 bases lay between the germline ends. This CDR3 has 16 residues. The germline gives CDR1 SGHNT, CDR2 YYREEE (reference sequence). The CDR3 loop reads CASSLGGLKASYEQYF. The CDR3 DNA reads TGTGCCAGCAGCTTGGGCGGACTCAAGGCATCCTACGAGCAGTACTTC.

The J gene is TRBJ2-1, the V gene TRBV9; tentative D call: TRBD2 (6 bases). The CDR3 length is 18 residues. Germline V gives CDR1 SGDLS, CDR2 YYNGEE. V shed 0 bases and J shed 1 base, with 17 bases lying between them. CDR3 protein: CASSVEYLGGISYNEQFF. The CDR3 region has the DNA TGTGCCAGCAGCGTAGAGTATCTGGGCGGGATATCCTACAATGAGCAGTTCTTC.

V usage is TRBV7-2 and J usage is TRBJ2-1; tentative D call: TRBD1 (6 bases). This CDR3 contains 15 residues. The germline V and J ends were trimmed by 5 bases and 5 bases, with 16 bases remaining between them. Germline assignment: CDR1 SGHTA and CDR2 FQGNSA. The CDR3 bases are TGTGCCAGCAGCCTCCAGGGGAGAGCCGACAATGAGCAGTTCTTC. Its protein is CASSLQGRADNEQFF.

This clone was observed a single time. V usage is TRBV4-1 and J usage is TRBJ1-1; no clear D gene. Germline V gene data show CDR1 as MGHRA and CDR2 as YSYEKL. This CDR3 is 16 amino acids long. The V gene lost 0 bases and the J gene lost 1 base, with 12 bases spanning the gap. The CDR3 sequence is CASSQESRGSNTEAFF. DNA for the CDR3: TGCGCCAGCAGCCAAGAGAGTAGAGGGTCGAACACTGAAGCTTTCTTT.

CDR3 protein: CASTGQGLYEQYF. CDR3 in DNA: TGTGCCAGCACGGGACAGGGACTTTACGAGCAGTACTTC. The chain joins TRBV6-1 to TRBJ2-7, with TRBD1 matching over 9 bases. CDR1 is MNHNS, CDR2 SASEGT, per germline. The CDR3 contains 13 residues. J gave up 4 bases and V 7 bases, and 5 bases lay outside the gene matches.

The rearrangement links TRBV18 to TRBJ2-4; D uncertain. CDR1 and CDR2 (germline): KGHSH, LQKENI. The CDR3 sequence is 14 residues long. The V gene lost 1 base and the J gene lost 4 bases, with 8 bases spanning the gap. In DNA form, the CDR3 reads TGTGCCAGCTCACCACGGCAGATTAAAAACATTCAGTACTTC. This gives the protein CASSPRQIKNIQYF. The full variable domain, its missing parts supplied by reference TRBV18 and TRBJ2-4, is NAGVMQNPRHLVRRRGQEARLRCSPMKGHSHVYWYRQLPEEGLKFMVYLQKENIIDESGMPKERFSAEFPKEGPSILRIQQVVRGDSAAYFCASSPRQIKNIQYFGAGTRLSVL.

V usage is TRBV4-1 and J usage is TRBJ2-7; 8 bases align to TRBD2. Germline trimming cut 0 bases from V and 2 bases from J; bases unmatched to any gene: 3. From germline, CDR1 is MGHRA and CDR2 YSYEKL. This CDR3 is 15 amino acids long. The CDR3 DNA reads as TGCGCCAGCAGCCAAGATCCGGGAGGGCCCTACGAGCAGTACTTC. This codes for CASSQDPGGPYEQYF.

As regards this clone: Different DNA sequences within this sample yield the same CDR3. The chain carries TRBV5-1 and TRBJ2-1; 8 nucleotides align to TRBD2. This CDR3 spans 15 amino acids. The ends lost 2 bases at V and 1 base at J; junction bases unmatched: 2. Germline values: CDR1 SGHRS, CDR2 YFSETQ. Here the CDR3 reads CASSLGGRSYNEQFF. The CDR3 DNA reads as TGCGCCAGCAGCTTAGGCGGGAGGTCCTACAATGAGCAGTTCTTC.

The CDR3 protein is CASSLGGTGGGEQYF. CDR3 DNA sequence: TGCGCCAGCAGCTTGGGAGGGACAGGGGGCGGCGAGCAGTACTTC. V gene TRBV5-1 combines with J gene TRBJ2-7, with 12 bases matching TRBD1. The V gene end was trimmed by 0 bases and the J gene end by 6 bases; junction bases not matched to a gene: 4. There are 15 residues in the CDR3. The germline CDR1 and CDR2 sequences are SGHRS and YFSETQ.